Listed below are T cell receptor beta chains from one sample, sequenced in a study of blood T cells in healthy people across ages. TCRdb redid the calling of the 5' RACE reads with MiXCR, one entry per CDR3 protein. The sample records over 1.5 million distinct CDR3 sequences, around half being singletons. The specimen sequenced was blood. These receptors originate from a woman between 40 and 55 years old in good health. The conserved cysteine and the conserved F or W are not part of the CDR3 here. Fields, in order: J gene, clone size, V gene, CDR3 protein. Clone size, where shown, is once, few, many, or a class for clones that have expanded.

j_call: TRBJ2-1
clone_size: few
v_call: TRBV20-1
cdr3_aa: SARDRSSGGRGSYNEQF

j_call: TRBJ1-1
clone_size: .
v_call: TRBV7-8
cdr3_aa: ASAGQGVNTEAF

j_call: TRBJ1-1
clone_size: .
v_call: TRBV9
cdr3_aa: ASSVGRGWNTEAF

j_call: TRBJ2-7
clone_size: .
v_call: TRBV7-2
cdr3_aa: ASSLGLGDIWEQY

j_call: TRBJ2-3
clone_size: .
v_call: TRBV18
cdr3_aa: ASSPTAHTDTQY

j_call: TRBJ1-1
clone_size: .
v_call: TRBV14
cdr3_aa: ASSQVRQAEAF

j_call: TRBJ1-2
clone_size: .
v_call: TRBV20-1
cdr3_aa: SARDPGVGYGYT

j_call: TRBJ2-1
clone_size: .
v_call: TRBV4-3
cdr3_aa: ASSRNLGAIQNEQF

j_call: TRBJ2-1
clone_size: .
v_call: TRBV11-2
cdr3_aa: ASSGAGGRSYNEQF

j_call: TRBJ2-3
clone_size: .
v_call: TRBV20-1
cdr3_aa: SAKTSSTDTQY

j_call: TRBJ1-1
clone_size: few
v_call: TRBV4-3
cdr3_aa: ASSHQGTPNTEAF

j_call: TRBJ2-3
clone_size: few
v_call: TRBV5-1
cdr3_aa: ASSLAASADTQY

j_call: TRBJ1-3
clone_size: .
v_call: TRBV20-1
cdr3_aa: SAQDRTRGSTIY

j_call: TRBJ1-4
clone_size: .
v_call: TRBV4-1
cdr3_aa: ASSYRQGTNEKLF

j_call: .
clone_size: few
v_call: TRBV3-1
cdr3_aa: ASSEVDRETQY

j_call: TRBJ1-4
clone_size: .
v_call: TRBV12-3/TRBV12-4
cdr3_aa: ASRHEGDWNEKLF

j_call: TRBJ2-6
clone_size: few
v_call: TRBV6-2/TRBV6-3
cdr3_aa: ASSYSGGPHSGANVLT

j_call: TRBJ2-1
clone_size: .
v_call: TRBV6-6
cdr3_aa: ASSYRQVNNEQF

j_call: TRBJ2-3
clone_size: .
v_call: TRBV6-6
cdr3_aa: ASSLGLVSSDTQY

j_call: TRBJ1-1
clone_size: .
v_call: TRBV28
cdr3_aa: ASRRISTEAF

j_call: TRBJ1-1
clone_size: .
v_call: TRBV3-1
cdr3_aa: ASSPLVLNTEAF

j_call: TRBJ2-3
clone_size: .
v_call: TRBV20-1
cdr3_aa: SARDAGQRDTQY

j_call: TRBJ2-3
clone_size: .
v_call: TRBV7-2
cdr3_aa: ASSSGSYTQY

j_call: TRBJ1-5
clone_size: few
v_call: TRBV7-2
cdr3_aa: ASSLVWVSNQPQH

j_call: TRBJ2-7
clone_size: .
v_call: TRBV6-5
cdr3_aa: ASSYSEGSSYEQY

j_call: TRBJ2-5
clone_size: .
v_call: TRBV20-1
cdr3_aa: SAGDQETQY

j_call: TRBJ2-1
clone_size: .
v_call: TRBV5-1
cdr3_aa: ASSRVGGAGEQF

j_call: TRBJ2-3
clone_size: .
v_call: TRBV27
cdr3_aa: ASSPQQGASTDTQY

j_call: TRBJ2-3
clone_size: .
v_call: TRBV20-1
cdr3_aa: SAIRAGEGSDTQY

j_call: TRBJ1-2
clone_size: .
v_call: TRBV12-3/TRBV12-4
cdr3_aa: ASSRDGASNYGYT

j_call: TRBJ2-5
clone_size: .
v_call: TRBV7-2
cdr3_aa: ASSIRGSRETQY

j_call: TRBJ2-7
clone_size: few
v_call: TRBV24-1
cdr3_aa: ATSDTSGPNRYEQY

j_call: TRBJ2-5
clone_size: few
v_call: TRBV20-1
cdr3_aa: SALNSNQETQY

j_call: TRBJ2-7
clone_size: .
v_call: TRBV20-1
cdr3_aa: SARGLRLAGGFYEQY

j_call: TRBJ2-3
clone_size: few
v_call: TRBV9
cdr3_aa: ASSAPYRAGINTDTQY

j_call: TRBJ2-7
clone_size: .
v_call: TRBV5-1
cdr3_aa: ASSLSGRGPPYEQY

j_call: TRBJ1-2
clone_size: .
v_call: TRBV7-2
cdr3_aa: ASSLEEGAFYGYT

j_call: TRBJ1-2
clone_size: few
v_call: TRBV20-1
cdr3_aa: SAYDRVNGYT

j_call: TRBJ1-2
clone_size: .
v_call: TRBV4-1
cdr3_aa: ASSEGGTDYGYT

j_call: TRBJ2-1
clone_size: .
v_call: TRBV10-3
cdr3_aa: AISRTGGSSETQF